A single sample is the source of the 9 T cell receptor beta chains below, sequenced in a study of identical twins. From the 5' RACE reads, TCRdb called clonotypes with MiXCR, one entry per CDR3 protein. The data contain about 290,000 distinct CDR3 sequences, roughly 9.7% of them singletons. Another study also made use of these data, one on yellow fever vaccine responses in identical twins.

The sequenced sample consisted of CD8+ T cells sorted from blood. These TCRs come from a woman between 18 and 29 years old in good health.

The chain is built from TRBV29-1 and TRBJ2-3; D ambiguous. CDR3 length: 13 residues. The V end lost 4 bases, the J end lost 4 bases, and 12 bases lay between the germline ends. CDR1 is SQVTM, CDR2 ANQGSEA, per germline. The CDR3 DNA is TGCAGCGTTGTGGATAATAACGCAGATACGCAGTATTTT. This sequence encodes CSVVDNNADTQYF.

The rearrangement uses TRBV6-4 and TRBJ1-1; D uncertain. Trimming left V 0 bases short and J 2 bases short, with 4 bases between. The germline V gene encodes CDR1 MRHNA and CDR2 SNTAGT. The CDR3 length is 13 residues. CDR3 sequence (DNA): TGTGCCAGCAGTGACTCGGACAACACTGAAGCTTTCTTT. Translated, it gives CASSDSDNTEAFF.

The rearrangement uses TRBV20-1 and TRBJ2-3, with 7 bases that match TRBD1. The germline gives CDR1 DFQATT, CDR2 SNEGSKA (reference sequence). V lost 7 bases and J lost 1; bases outside the gene matches: 14. CDR3 length: 16 amino acids. This CDR3 is CSGRDPGGYRTDTQYF. CDR3 in DNA: TGCAGTGGGAGAGACCCAGGGGGATATCGCACAGATACGCAGTATTTT.

There are many counts of this clonotype. V gene TRBV12-3 or TRBV12-4 combines with J gene TRBJ2-7, with D unresolved. The CDR3 totals 13 residues. The V end lost 7 bases, the J end lost 2 bases, and 12 bases lay between the germline ends. The CDR3 spells CASTLWGAYEQYF. The CDR3 bases are TGTGCCAGCACCCTCTGGGGTGCCTACGAGCAGTACTTC.

This clonotype was recorded many times. V and J are TRBV7-9 and TRBJ1-1; D is uncertain. V lost 0 bases, J lost 5 bases, and 4 bases lay in between. The length of the CDR3 is 12 residues. Germline CDR1 SEHNR, CDR2 FQNEAQ (reference sequence). The CDR3 protein is CASSLAPTEAFF. CDR3 nucleotide sequence: TGTGCCAGCAGCTTAGCCCCTACTGAAGCTTTCTTT.

This clonotype was counted at least ten times. This sequence joins TRBV4-2 and TRBJ2-2, with 8 bases that match TRBD2. This CDR3 contains 16 residues. Germline trimming cut 4 bases from V and 2 bases from J; bases unmatched to any gene: 6. Germline CDR1 reads LGHNA; CDR2 reads YNFKEQ. DNA of the CDR3: TGTGCCAGCAGCCGGTGGCGGGGGGAAAACACCGGGGAGCTGTTTTTT. The encoded protein is CASSRWRGENTGELFF.

This clonotype was detected ten times or more. V and J are TRBV5-6 and TRBJ1-1; D is ambiguous. Germline V CDR1 and CDR2: SGHDT, YYEEEE. The CDR3 has 16 amino acids. V was pared by 0 bases and J by 1 base, with 13 bases between. CDR3 sequence (DNA): TGTGCCAGCAGCTTGGTAGGCGGCAGACCGAACACTGAAGCTTTCTTT. It yields the protein CASSLVGGRPNTEAFF. Combining the CDR3 with reference TRBV5-6 and TRBJ1-1 gives the whole variable domain DAGVTQSPTHLIKTRGQQVTLRCSPKSGHDTVSWYQQALGQGPQFIFQYYEEEERQRGNFPDRFSGHQFPNYSSELNVNALLLGDSALYLCASSLVGGRPNTEAFFGQGTRLTVV.

This clonotype was observed a handful of times. The CDR3 region is CSAQGLAGSSYEQYF. CDR3 coding DNA: TGCAGTGCTCAAGGACTAGCGGGTTCCTCCTACGAGCAGTACTTC. The gene calls are TRBV20-1 and TRBJ2-7; 11 bases are shared with TRBD2. The CDR3 covers 15 residues. V lost 5 bases and J lost 0; bases outside the gene matches: 6. Germline lookup yields CDR1 DFQATT and CDR2 SNEGSKA (reference sequence).

This sequence joins TRBV29-1 and TRBJ2-2; D unresolved. CDR1 SQVTM and CDR2 ANQGSEA come from the germline V gene. The V gene lost 5 bases and the J gene lost 2 bases, with 18 bases spanning the gap. CDR3 length: 16 amino acids. The CDR3 DNA reads TGCAGCGTTTCGGAGTTCCTGGCAGATAACACCGGGGAGCTGTTTTTT. This encodes CSVSEFLADNTGELFF.